This TCR beta chain is from a study of molecular identifiers for immune sequencing clone quantification. TCRdb reanalysed the PCR reads using MiXCR and keeps one entry per CDR3 protein. The sample yields about half a million distinct CDR3 sequences, around a fifth seen once. This clonotype was counted only a few times. CDR1 and CDR2 (germline): MGHDK, SYGVNS. The J segment lost 4 bases and the V segment lost 3 bases, leaving 6 bases of the junction unmatched. CDR3 length: 16 residues. The chain employs TRBV25-1 and TRBJ2-3; TRBD2 aligns across 11 bases. The receptor's source is a human donor in good health. Some libraries in this study had Jurkat cell RNA spiked in. Sequencing used naive CD8+ T cells from blood, with Jurkat cell RNA spiked in. The subset here: FACS-sorted CD8+CD4-CCR7+CD45RA+ naive T cells. The CDR3: CASSDLAGGWPDTQYF. In DNA form, the CDR3 reads TGTGCCAGCAGTGACTTAGCGGGAGGGTGGCCAGATACGCAGTATTTT.